This T cell receptor beta chain was sequenced in a study of blood T cell repertoires in COVID-19. Across the whole study: In each case, the material was cDNA or gDNA derived from T cells, B-cell-depleted T cells, or PBMCs.

Method: immunoSEQ multiplex PCR; TCRdb's copy keeps in-frame clones and lacks some. The table lists roughly 180,000 clones, about 85% of them singletons. CDR1 is LNHDA, CDR2 SQIVND, per germline (reference sequence). This CDR3 has 12 residues. V was cut by 3 bases and J by 4 bases, with 6 bases left in between. This chain joins TRBV19 and TRBJ1-2; D remains ambiguous. This TCR came from a middle-aged woman with acute COVID-19. Input material: PBMCs or T cells enriched from blood (not recorded which). CDR3 sequence reads: CASSMHFYGYTF. CDR3 DNA: TGTGCCAGTAGTATGCACTTCTATGGCTACACCTTC.